These 9 T cell receptor beta chains originate from one sample sequenced in a study of cytotoxic CD8 clonotypes in ibrutinib-treated CLL. Repertoires were generated with immunoSEQ multiplex PCR, while TCRdb's copy carries only in-frame clones and drops some. The table includes roughly 330,000 clones, about 64% detected once. The source was PBMCs, collected after 36 months of ibrutinib treatment. The receptors derive from a human donor with chronic lymphocytic leukemia.

This chain links TRBV29-1 with TRBJ2-7; the D gene is possibly TRBD1 (5 bases). This CDR3 is built from 12 residues. CDR1 is SQVTM and CDR2 is ANQGSEA in the germline V gene. V lost 1 base and J lost 6, with 10 bases in between. DNA for the CDR3: TGCAGCGTTGAAGGACAGACTCGCGAGCAGTACTTC. Its translation is CSVEGQTREQYF.

This chain links TRBV5-5 with TRBJ2-1, with 7 bases aligning to TRBD1. CDR3 length: 15 amino acids. The V and J ends lost 4 bases and 0 bases, in that order; junction bases with no gene match: 4. Germline V gene data show CDR1 as SGHKS and CDR2 as YYEKEE (reference sequence). This chain's CDR3 is CASSRDRVSYNEQFF. In nucleotides, the CDR3 is TGTGCCAGCAGCCGAGACAGGGTCTCCTACAATGAGCAGTTCTTC. Full variable domain (missing parts from reference TRBV5-5 and TRBJ2-1): DAGVTQSPTHLIKTRGQQVTLRCSPISGHKSVSWYQQVLGQGPQFIFQYYEKEERGRGNFPDRFSARQFPNYSSELNVNALLLGDSALYLCASSRDRVSYNEQFFGPGTRLTVL.

The chain has TRBV14 and TRBJ2-2, with D possibly being TRBD2 (5 bases). This CDR3 region has 16 residues. Between the trimmed V and J ends, which lost 4 bases and 5 bases, there was a span of 17 bases. The germline gives CDR1 SGHDN, CDR2 FVKESK. The CDR3 nucleotides read TGTGCCAGCAGCCTTAGGTTGTTCCGGACTACCGGGGAGCTGTTTTTT. It encodes CASSLRLFRTTGELFF.

This clone has more than one count but fewer than ten. The chain uses TRBV18 and TRBJ1-2; tentatively, D is TRBD1 (5 bases). V was clipped by 6 bases and J by 4 bases, with 12 bases between them. The CDR3 covers 13 residues. Germline V gene data show CDR1 as KGHSH and CDR2 as LQKENI. CDR3 sequence reads: CASSTQGPYGYTF. CDR3 DNA: TGTGCCAGCTCCACTCAGGGCCCCTATGGCTACACCTTC.

The chain recombines TRBV11-3 with TRBJ2-1, with 7 bases identical to TRBD1. Germline V gene lookup returns CDR1 SGHNT and CDR2 YENEEA. V lost 4 bases, J lost 3 bases, and 6 bases stayed unmatched. This CDR3 is 15 amino acids long. CDR3 amino acids: CASSSGTDLYNEQFF. The CDR3, as DNA: TGTGCCAGCAGCTCCGGGACAGACCTCTACAATGAGCAGTTCTTC.

The sample holds a few counts of this clone. The gene calls are TRBV29-1 and TRBJ1-2, with 7 bases matching TRBD1. Per germline, CDR1 SQVTM and CDR2 ANQGSEA. The CDR3 consists of 10 residues. J lost 8 bases, V lost 5 bases, and 2 bases had no gene match. The CDR3 coding sequence is TGCAGCGTTTGGGGACAGGGCTACACCTTC. Encoded protein: CSVWGQGYTF. Drawing the rest from reference TRBV29-1 and TRBJ1-2, the complete variable domain is SAVISQKPSRDICQRGTSLTIQCQVDSQVTMMFWYRQQPGQSLTLIATANQGSEATYESGFVIDKFPISRPNLTFSTLTVSNMSPEDSSIYLCSVWGQGYTFGSGTRLTVV.

The CDR3 loop reads CASRITAGTGLLELFF. The CDR3 DNA follows: TGTGCCAGCAGAATAACTGCCGGGACAGGCCTTCTGGAGCTGTTTTTT. The chain uses TRBV7-2 and TRBJ2-2; 8 bases are a match to TRBD1. The CDR3 is made up of 16 amino acids. Germline V gene data show CDR1 as SGHTA and CDR2 as FQGNSA. V lost 6 bases, J lost 10 bases, and 16 bases stayed unmatched.

The chain recombines TRBV6-6 with TRBJ2-7; D gene ambiguous. V lost 0 bases and J lost 3, with 3 bases in between. The CDR3 consists of 12 residues. Looked up from germline, CDR1 is MNHNY and CDR2 is SVGAGI (reference sequence). The CDR3 reads CASSYSDYEQYF. Here the CDR3 DNA reads TGTGCCAGCAGTTACTCGGACTACGAGCAGTACTTC.

V gene TRBV4-1 combines with J gene TRBJ1-5; unclear D gene. Trimming cost V 4 bases and J 0 bases, with 16 bases left between them. The germline CDR1 and CDR2 sequences are MGHRA and YSYEKL. The CDR3 is made up of 17 amino acids. CDR3 region: CASSPHIGSLSNQPQHF. The CDR3 nucleotides read TGCGCCAGCAGCCCCCACATAGGGTCGCTTAGCAATCAGCCCCAGCATTTT.